The 13 T cell receptor beta chains in this list originate from one sample, sequenced in a study of blood T cell repertoires in COVID-19. Assay used: immunoSEQ multiplex PCR; TCRdb lists only in-frame clones, some missing. The top ten hold 10% to 13% of the sample, which has 140,000 or so clones, roughly 88% seen once. Sequenced material: peripheral blood. The receptors shown here come from a man aged 60 to 69 with active or convalescent COVID-19.

This clone was counted a single time. The chain recombines TRBV29-1 with TRBJ2-1; 11 bases line up with TRBD2. CDR1 and CDR2 from the germline V gene are SQVTM and ANQGSEA. The CDR3 has 16 amino acids. Trimming took 4 bases from V and 6 from J; bases not matched to a gene: 11. The CDR3 DNA follows: TGCAGCGTTGCGGGACTAGCGGAAGTTGGCCCCAATGAGCAGTTCTTC. This sequence encodes CSVAGLAEVGPNEQFF.

The rearrangement joins TRBV6-6 to TRBJ2-2; TRBD1 matches 7 bases. J gave up 5 bases and V 7 bases, and 7 bases lay outside the gene matches. Germline V CDR1 and CDR2: MNHNY, SVGAGI (reference sequence). The CDR3 contains 14 residues. CDR3 DNA sequence: TGTGCCAGCACCGGAAGGGGGCGGACCGGGGAGCTGTTTTTT. It codes for CASTGRGRTGELFF.

The chain links TRBV27 to TRBJ2-5; TRBD1 aligns across 11 bases. The V gene's germline CDR1 is MNHEY and CDR2 SMNVEV (reference sequence). CDR3 length equals 15 residues. The V gene end was trimmed by 4 bases and the J gene end by 5 bases; junction bases not matched to a gene: 6. CDR3 DNA: TGTGCCAGCAGTTACCGGGACAGGGGGTTGGAGACCCAGTACTTC. As protein: CASSYRDRGLETQYF.

CDR3 in amino acids: CASSFFHNEQFF. In DNA form, the CDR3 reads TGTGCCAGTAGTTTTTTCCATAATGAGCAGTTCTTC. The chain carries TRBV19 and TRBJ2-1, with unresolved D. Trimming removed 5 bases at V and 7 bases at J, with 9 bases between. CDR1 is LNHDA and CDR2 is SQIVND in the germline V gene (reference sequence). CDR3 length equals 12 residues.

This chain joins TRBV9 and TRBJ2-3, with 7 bases matching TRBD1. J gave up 2 bases and V 0 bases, and 6 bases lay outside the gene matches. The CDR3 extends over 16 amino acids. From germline, CDR1 is SGDLS and CDR2 YYNGEE. The CDR3 DNA follows: TGTGCCAGCAGCGTAGGGGCAGGGGGTTACACAGATACGCAGTATTTT. Its protein product is CASSVGAGGYTDTQYF.

J is TRBJ2-2 and V is TRBV5-1, with 8 bases matching TRBD1. CDR3 size: 15 residues. Trimming removed 4 bases from V and 5 bases from J; junction bases left unmatched: 7. CDR1 and CDR2 from the germline V gene are SGHRS and YFSETQ. This CDR3 reads CASSGGQGWTGELFF. The CDR3 DNA is TGCGCCAGCAGCGGTGGACAGGGTTGGACCGGGGAGCTGTTTTTT.

V usage is TRBV28 and J usage is TRBJ2-3; TRBD2 agrees at 8 bases. The J segment lost 5 bases and the V segment lost 4 bases, leaving 8 bases of the junction unmatched. Germline V gives CDR1 MDHEN, CDR2 SYDVKM. The CDR3 loop spans 15 amino acids. The CDR3 nucleotides are TGTGCCAGCAGTTCGAGCGGGAGTCGAAAAGATACGCAGTATTTT. It yields the protein CASSSSGSRKDTQYF.

The J gene is TRBJ2-5, the V gene TRBV6-5; maybe TRBD1 (6 bases). The V end was cut by 9 bases, the J end by 1 base, with 12 bases between. Germline lookup yields CDR1 MNHEY and CDR2 SVGAGI. The CDR3 has 13 residues. CDR3 coding DNA: TGTGCCAGGAACCGGGACATCCAAGAGACCCAGTACTTC. Translated, it gives CARNRDIQETQYF.

The chain employs TRBV5-1 and TRBJ2-7, with D unclear. Trimming removed 1 base at V and 6 bases at J, with 5 bases between. Germline CDR1 is SGHRS and CDR2 is YFSETQ. The CDR3 runs to 11 residues. CDR3 sequence reads: CASSLYGEQYF. The CDR3 bases are TGCGCCAGCAGCTTGTACGGCGAGCAGTACTTC.

The chain uses TRBV5-1 and TRBJ2-2; D unresolved. CDR3 length: 15 residues. CDR1 is SGHRS, CDR2 YFSETQ, per germline. V lost 5 bases and J lost 3, with 14 bases in between. The CDR3 loop reads CASRPSTAYTGELFF. The CDR3 DNA reads TGCGCCAGCAGACCGTCCACAGCATACACCGGGGAGCTGTTTTTT.

V is TRBV28 and J is TRBJ2-7, with TRBD1 identical over 9 bases. V lost 3 bases, J lost 3 bases, and 3 bases stayed unmatched. CDR3 length: 14 amino acids. Germline V CDR1 and CDR2: MDHEN, SYDVKM. This chain's CDR3 is CASSFRQGVYEQYF. CDR3 in DNA: TGTGCCAGCAGTTTTCGACAGGGGGTCTACGAGCAGTACTTC.

The rearrangement uses TRBV28 and TRBJ1-5; TRBD1 might be the D (5 bases). The CDR3 spans 14 residues. V was shortened by 2 bases and J by 9 bases, with 14 bases between the two germline ends. The germline V gene has CDR1 MDHEN and CDR2 SYDVKM. As DNA, the CDR3 is TGTGCCAGCAGTTTAATGGGGCGTATTCCGCCCCAGCATTTT. Amino acids: CASSLMGRIPPQHF.

DNA of the CDR3: TGCAGCGTAGGGATGGGGCCGGACAATGAGCAGTTCTTC. The encoded protein is CSVGMGPDNEQFF. The V and J genes are TRBV29-1 and TRBJ2-1; a possible D gene is TRBD1 (5 bases). Germline CDR1 and CDR2: SQVTM and ANQGSEA. The CDR3 spans 13 residues. With 6 bases removed from V and 5 bases from J, the gap between germline ends came to 14 bases.